These 24 T cell receptor beta chains originate from one sample sequenced in a study of cytomegalovirus exposure and HLA in healthy donors. Use of 60 Vbeta and 13 Jbeta primers characterized the PCR. The method was immunoSEQ multiplex PCR; TCRdb's version includes in-frame clones alone and lacks a portion of them. The data show roughly 120,000 clones, around 61% seen once. The source material was PBMCs. The origin of the receptors is a young woman in good health and CMV-seronegative.

Written as DNA, the CDR3 is TGTGCCAGCAGCTTCGGTGATGACTATGGCTACACCTTC. Its translation is CASSFGDDYGYTF. The V gene is TRBV7-9, the J gene TRBJ1-2; D gene ambiguous. Germline CDR1 and CDR2: SEHNR and FQNEAQ (reference sequence). Trimming stripped 3 bases from V and 3 bases from J, with 8 bases between. This CDR3 region has 13 residues.

The rearrangement uses TRBV29-1 and TRBJ2-1; TRBD2 matches 7 bases. J was trimmed by 3 bases and V by 3 bases; bases with no gene match: 8. The germline V gene has CDR1 SQVTM and CDR2 ANQGSEA. The CDR3 runs to 15 residues. The CDR3: CSVEGLAGIYNEQFF. CDR3 DNA sequence: TGCAGCGTTGAGGGCTTAGCGGGTATCTACAATGAGCAGTTCTTC.

For the CDR3, the DNA is TGTGCCAGCAGCGTAGCTCCCCAAACTAGCGAACACTCCTACGAGCAGTACTTC. This gives the protein CASSVAPQTSEHSYEQYF. V and J are TRBV9 and TRBJ2-7, with 7 bases lining up with TRBD2. Germline trimming cut 0 bases from V and 0 bases from J; bases unmatched to any gene: 12. The CDR3 spans 18 residues. Germline CDR1 SGDLS, CDR2 YYNGEE.

CDR3 protein: CASSRGGAQDETQYF. DNA for the CDR3: TGTGCCAGCAGCCGTGGGGGGGCGCAGGATGAGACCCAGTACTTC. The chain carries TRBV7-2 and TRBJ2-5; tentative D call: TRBD2 (7 bases). CDR1 SGHTA and CDR2 FQGNSA come from the germline V gene. V was clipped by 5 bases and J by 5 bases, with 18 bases between them. CDR3 size: 15 residues. The complete variable domain, with remaining parts taken from reference TRBV7-2 and TRBJ2-5, reads GAGVSQSPSNKVTEKGKDVELRCDPISGHTALYWYRQSLGQGLEFLIYFQGNSAPDKSGLPSDRFSAERTGGSVSTLTIQRTQQEDSAVYLCASSRGGAQDETQYFGPGTRLLVL.

This clone was counted only a few times. The chain joins TRBV5-1 to TRBJ2-2, with unresolved D. Trimming shortened V by 2 bases and J by 2 bases, and 10 bases separated the two germline ends. Germline CDR1 is SGHRS and CDR2 is YFSETQ. The CDR3 has 15 residues. The CDR3 nucleotides are TGCGCCAGCAGCTTATACGCGCCAAACACCGGGGAGCTGTTTTTT. This sequence encodes CASSLYAPNTGELFF.

The rearrangement links TRBV6-1 to TRBJ2-7; TRBD2 agrees at 14 bases. Germline assignment: CDR1 MNHNS and CDR2 SASEGT. This CDR3 comprises 15 residues. J gave up 3 bases and V 7 bases, and 5 bases lay outside the gene matches. In DNA form, the CDR3 reads TGTGCCAGCAATAGAGGACTAGCGGGAGGCTACGAGCAGTACTTC. It codes for CASNRGLAGGYEQYF.

The chain is built from TRBV2 and TRBJ1-2; 9 nucleotides align to TRBD1. The CDR3 is made up of 15 amino acids. V gave up 11 bases and J gave up 1 base; unmatched junction bases: 11. Per the germline V gene, CDR1 is SNHLY and CDR2 is FYNNEI. As DNA, the CDR3 is TGTGCCGTCAGCGACGGGGACAGGGATAACTATGGCTACACCTTC. It encodes CAVSDGDRDNYGYTF. The full variable domain, with the rest looked up from reference TRBV2 and TRBJ1-2, is EPEVTQTPSHQVTQMGQEVILRCVPISNHLYFYWYRQILGQKVEFLVSFYNNEISEKSEIFDDQFSVERPDGSNFTLKIRSTKLEDSAMYFCAVSDGDRDNYGYTFGSGTRLTVV.

This rearrangement joins TRBV4-2 to TRBJ2-2; D not resolved. The CDR3 sequence is 15 residues long. The V and J ends lost 1 base and 2 bases respectively, with 8 bases between them. Germline-derived CDR1 and CDR2 are LGHNA and YNFKEQ. The CDR3 DNA follows: TGTGCCAGCAGCCAAGGTCATTCAAACACCGGGGAGCTGTTTTTT. The encoded protein is CASSQGHSNTGELFF.

In this sample, this clone turned up once. The chain employs TRBV10-3 and TRBJ1-1, with TRBD1 matching 7 bases. The J segment lost 0 bases and the V segment lost 5 bases, leaving 12 bases of the junction unmatched. This CDR3 is 17 amino acids long. Germline V gene data show CDR1 as ENHRY and CDR2 as SYGVKD. Here the CDR3 reads CAISPDSGTVMNTEAFF. The CDR3, as DNA: TGTGCCATCAGTCCAGACTCCGGGACAGTCATGAACACTGAAGCTTTCTTT.

CDR3 coding DNA: TGTGCCAGCAGTTTCTCCCCGACGAGGGACGAGCAGTACTTC. Its translation is CASSFSPTRDEQYF. The chain recombines TRBV27 with TRBJ2-7, with D tentatively TRBD2 (5 bases). Trimming cost V 3 bases and J 5 bases, with 14 bases left between them. In germline, CDR1 is MNHEY, CDR2 SMNVEV (reference sequence). CDR3 length: 14 amino acids.

The gene calls are TRBV9 and TRBJ1-6; tentatively, D is TRBD1 (6 bases). With 4 bases removed from V and 10 bases from J, the gap between germline ends came to 15 bases. This CDR3 comprises 14 residues. Germline V gene sequence: CDR1 SGDLS, CDR2 YYNGEE. CDR3: CASSPQGGRSPLHF. The CDR3, as DNA: TGTGCCAGCAGCCCCCAAGGGGGACGGTCACCCCTCCACTTT.

This sequence joins TRBV9 and TRBJ2-7, with D possibly TRBD1 on 5 matching bases. Trimming took 0 bases from V and 3 from J, leaving 13 bases between them. Germline V gene sequence: CDR1 SGDLS, CDR2 YYNGEE. The CDR3 length is 15 residues. CDR3 DNA sequence: TGTGCCAGCAGCGTAGGTCAGGGATCCCTCTACGAGCAGTACTTC. Encoded protein: CASSVGQGSLYEQYF.

This chain uses TRBV15 with TRBJ2-2, with D hard to call. The CDR3 contains 14 residues. The ends were cut back, 7 bases at V and 3 bases at J, with 12 bases in the middle. Germline CDR1 reads LNHNV; CDR2 reads YYDKDF (reference sequence). The CDR3 region has the DNA TGTGCCACCAAGCGCCCAGATTACACCGGGGAGCTGTTTTTT. Amino acid sequence: CATKRPDYTGELFF.

The rearrangement joins TRBV15 to TRBJ1-6; 7 positions match TRBD1. The trim removed 9 bases at V and 0 bases at J, leaving 2 bases unmatched. The CDR3 has 14 residues. Germline V gene sequence: CDR1 LNHNV, CDR2 YYDKDF (reference sequence). This chain's CDR3 is CATTGSSYNSPLHF. The CDR3, as DNA: TGTGCCACGACAGGGAGCTCCTATAATTCACCCCTCCACTTT.

This clone appeared a few times. The V and J genes are TRBV18 and TRBJ1-1, with a weak D call TRBD1 (6 bases). Germline assignment: CDR1 KGHSH and CDR2 LQKENI. The CDR3 is made up of 14 amino acids. The ends were cut back, 6 bases at V and 0 bases at J, with 11 bases in the middle. CDR3 in DNA: TGTGCCAGCTCCACAGGGTGGGTGAACACTGAAGCTTTCTTT. Translating gives CASSTGWVNTEAFF.

The chain has TRBV5-4 and TRBJ2-7; 12 bases fit TRBD2. The V gene end was trimmed by 4 bases and the J gene end by 0 bases; junction bases not matched to a gene: 2. The CDR3 extends over 15 amino acids. From germline, CDR1 is SGHNT and CDR2 YYREEE (reference sequence). This chain's CDR3 is CASSASGRDSYEQYF. The CDR3 DNA reads TGTGCCAGCAGCGCTAGCGGGAGGGACTCCTACGAGCAGTACTTC.

This clone came up a few times. The chain recombines TRBV14 with TRBJ1-4; a possible D gene is TRBD1 (6 bases). Germline values: CDR1 SGHDN, CDR2 FVKESK. CDR3 size: 17 residues. Trimming cost V 4 bases and J 7 bases, with 22 bases left between them. The CDR3 nucleotides are TGTGCCAGCAGCCCCGACCCGGACAGCAAAAGGGGTGAAAAACTGTTTTTT. Protein: CASSPDPDSKRGEKLFF.

This clone was counted a few times. This chain connects TRBV5-5 to TRBJ2-1; tentative D call: TRBD1 (6 bases). The germline V and J ends were trimmed by 0 bases and 2 bases, with 12 bases remaining between them. The CDR3 is made up of 16 amino acids. Germline CDR1 SGHKS, CDR2 YYEKEE (reference sequence). In nucleotides, the CDR3 is TGTGCCAGCAGCTTGGTTTCAGGGACAACCTACAATGAGCAGTTCTTC. This codes for CASSLVSGTTYNEQFF.

Notes on this clone: Mismatch with germline at one junction end may stem from a read error. The gene calls are TRBV6-1 and TRBJ2-5; D is unresolved. Germline V gene lookup returns CDR1 MNHNS and CDR2 SASEGT. The CDR3 contains 13 residues. CDR3 sequence reads: CASSDRYQETQYF. CDR3 nucleotide sequence: TGTGCCAGCAGTGACAGATACCAGGAGACCCAGTACTTC.

The chain combines TRBV28 with TRBJ2-7; 10 bases agree with TRBD2. This CDR3 region has 15 residues. Germline V gives CDR1 MDHEN, CDR2 SYDVKM. V was pared by 6 bases and J by 2 bases, with 7 bases of the junction left unmatched. CDR3 sequence (DNA): TGTGCCAGCAGCTTGACTAGCGGGCGGACCTACGAGCAGTACTTC. Translation: CASSLTSGRTYEQYF.

The genes are TRBV5-4 and TRBJ2-5; a weak D match, TRBD2 (6 bases). The DNA matches TRBJ2-7 better at its end, which makes the J call doubtful. Germline lookup yields CDR1 SGHNT and CDR2 YYREEE (reference sequence). This CDR3 contains 14 residues. The DNA for the CDR3 is TGTGCCAGCAGCTTTAGAGGGACTCCCTACGAGCAGTACTTC. This encodes CASSFRGTPYEQYF.

The V call is TRBV5-1, the J call TRBJ1-2; TRBD1 agrees at 8 bases. Germline loops: CDR1 SGHRS, CDR2 YFSETQ. The J segment lost 2 bases and the V segment lost 2 bases, leaving 11 bases of the junction unmatched. The CDR3 loop spans 17 amino acids. For the CDR3, the DNA is TGCGCCAGCAGCTTCACCCCAACGACAGGGGACAACTATGGCTACACCTTC. It yields the protein CASSFTPTTGDNYGYTF.

Only a few counts were recorded for this clone. The rearrangement links TRBV27 to TRBJ2-7, with TRBD2 matching 13 bases. The CDR3 is 15 residues long. CDR1 and CDR2 (germline): MNHEY, SMNVEV (reference sequence). J was trimmed by 7 bases and V by 4 bases; bases with no gene match: 7. In DNA, the CDR3 is TGTGCCAGCAGTTCGCCGGGACTAGCGGGAAGTGAGCAGTACTTC. Amino acid sequence: CASSSPGLAGSEQYF.

This chain joins TRBV5-1 and TRBJ2-7; D gene unclear. Germline-derived CDR1 and CDR2 are SGHRS and YFSETQ. With 0 bases removed from V and 3 bases from J, the gap between germline ends came to 4 bases. This CDR3 is 12 amino acids long. The CDR3 DNA reads TGCGCCAGCAGCTTGGTTAACTACGAGCAGTACTTC. It yields the protein CASSLVNYEQYF. Full variable domain (missing parts from reference TRBV5-1 and TRBJ2-7): KAGVTQTPRYLIKTRGQQVTLSCSPISGHRSVSWYQQTPGQGLQFLFEYFSETQRNKGNFPGRFSGRQFSNSRSEMNVSTLELGDSALYLCASSLVNYEQYFGPGTRLTVT.